This T cell receptor beta chain was identified during a study of T-cell memory formation after mild COVID-19 (dated by TCRdb to the early 2020s). Context from the whole study: TCR sequence clusters from the two donors were found to be largely donor specific. In two donors, T-cell clones that expanded and contracted after mild COVID-19 were followed by sequencing TCRalpha and TCRbeta repertoires longitudinally. Two young, previously healthy adult volunteers made up the cohort, one male and one female. Beyond this particular receptor, the publication reports: Clones contracting from day 15 to 85 had balanced CD4/CD8 phenotypes, while a second wave expanding from day 15 to 37 was biased towards CD4+. The second-wave clones that peaked on day 37 were not confirmed to be SARS-CoV-2 specific. Contracting CD4+ clones were found mainly in CM and EM memory subsets, while CD8+ clones were enriched in EMRA. The detection of some responding clones in pre-infection memory suggests that pre-existing cross-reactive memory T cells joined the SARS-CoV-2 response. Only two mild cases were covered in the study, and larger cohorts including severe cases with pre-infection samples were considered necessary.

CDR1 and CDR2 (SGDLS, YYNGEE) derive from the germline V gene. The CDR3 measures 14 amino acids from cysteine to phenylalanine. The read is trimmed to its CDR3 DNA, 42 bases read in frame from base 1. The germline V and J ends show losses of 3 bases and 6 bases respectively, and no gene match explains 8 bases of the junction. PBMCs were isolated by Ficoll-Paque density gradient centrifugation. Instrument used: Illumina NovaSeq 6000. TCRalpha and TCRbeta cDNA libraries were constructed by 5'RACE with constant-segment primers, with sample barcodes and unique molecular identifiers being introduced. Trizol reagent was used to extract RNA from every sample. The libraries were amplified in two PCR steps, and the second step added a second sample barcode and Illumina TruSeq adapters. The libraries were sequenced on an Illumina NovaSeq using 2 x 150 bp paired-end reads. The study's processing was this. Demultiplexing of reads and collapsing into UMI-guided consensus sequences were performed with migec v1.2.7. Using mixcr v2.1.11, the UMI consensuses were aligned to TRA and TRB V and J templates and assembled into clonotypes. Clonotypes were classified as expanded or contracted when called significant by both edgeR and NoisET, with noise models trained on biological replicates. For edgeR calls, the thresholds were a false discovery rate-adjusted p below 0.01 and a log2 fold-change of 1. PCA with hierarchical clustering of max-normalized trajectories of the 1000 most abundant clonotypes was used as exploratory dynamics analysis. Each responding clone was given a CD4 or CD8 phenotype based on the CD4+ and CD8+ repertoires, which had been sequenced separately. TCRdb's own reprocessing of the public reads used fastp at Q25 and MiXCR and kept productive beta chains. Rows are combined by CDR3 protein, so each entry shows the most common genes and DNA. TCRdb, rather than the study authors, made the V and J calls. The sample yields 90,000 to 120,000 distinct CDR3 sequences; about an eighth were counted once. The ten top clones hold 39% of the sample.

Notes on this clonotype: Its target antigen remains unknown. Base qualities are not at hand, and no much larger clone is one base apart.

This chain joins TRBV9 to TRBJ1-2, and 7 junctional nucleotides match TRBD1. What was sequenced was PBMCs or a T cell subset sorted from them (not recorded which). The receptor was derived from a man aged 18 to 30 who had mild COVID-19 (a few samples of this study predate the infection). The sample titles of this study are shuffled in the database, so cell type and time point are left out; the donor was told from shared clones. The nucleotide sequence reads TGTGCCAGCAGCGCCGGAGGGACAGTCGATGGCTACACCTTC. Translated, it gives CASSAGGTVDGYTF.